This T cell receptor (beta chain) was documented in a study of blood T cell repertoires in COVID-19. At the level of the study: COVID-19 samples from acute and convalescent phases originated in the United States, Italy and Spain. PBMCs, B-cell-depleted T cells, or T cells provided the cDNA or gDNA that made up the material.

Authors' methods: Reference gene primer amplification gave estimated nucleated cell counts. Assay: immunoSEQ multiplex PCR; the TCRdb copy retains only in-frame clones and omits some. V and J calls and clone size are copied from that table; D and trimming were computed from the DNA. The sample includes under 110,000 clones, approximately 80% of them seen just once. Trimming cost V 4 bases and J 5 bases; bases outside gene matches: 11. The germline CDR1 and CDR2 sequences are SGHRS and YFSETQ. The CDR3 loop spans 15 amino acids. The sample comprised peripheral blood. The V and J genes are TRBV5-1 and TRBJ2-5; 7 nucleotides agree with TRBD2. This sequence was found in a woman aged 55-75 years with acute or convalescent COVID-19. The CDR3: CASSVEIPGRETQYF. As DNA, the CDR3 is TGCGCCAGCAGCGTGGAGATCCCCGGGAGGGAGACCCAGTACTTC. The whole variable domain, filled in from reference TRBV5-1 and TRBJ2-5, reads KAGVTQTPRYLIKTRGQQVTLSCSPISGHRSVSWYQQTPGQGLQFLFEYFSETQRNKGNFPGRFSGRQFSNSRSEMNVSTLELGDSALYLCASSVEIPGRETQYFGPGTRLLVL.